This note documents a single TCR beta chain sequence. Other DNA sequences from this sample encode an identical CDR3 as well. PCR employed 60 Vbeta and 13 Jbeta primers. The method was immunoSEQ multiplex PCR; TCRdb's version includes in-frame clones alone and lacks a portion of them. The sample gives approximately 100,000 clones, 65% to 80% of which show up once; around 3.1% is in the top ten. The data are from a study of cytomegalovirus exposure and HLA in healthy donors. For the study at large: Earlier sequencing of 150 million to 200 million T cells yielded under 120 million unique TCR beta sequences.

Sequencing input: PBMCs. This clonotype was sampled from a middle-aged woman in good health and CMV-seronegative.

As DNA, the CDR3 is TGTGCCAGCAGCCCTGAGAGGGCGTCCGAAGAGACCCAGTACTTC. Amino acids: CASSPERASEETQYF. The V call is TRBV5-4, the J call TRBJ2-5, with D possibly being TRBD2 (5 bases). V shed 4 bases and J shed 3 bases, with 16 bases lying between them. Germline-derived CDR1 and CDR2 are SGHNT and YYREEE (reference sequence). The CDR3 is 15 amino acids.